One and the same sample provided the 6 T cell receptor beta chains below, sequenced in a study of blood T cell repertoires in COVID-19. The data were produced by immunoSEQ multiplex PCR, yet TCRdb's version contains in-frame clones alone and is incomplete. Of 150,000 to 200,000 clones listed, about 86% were seen once; the top ten hold more than 7.5%. Sequencing input: peripheral blood. Receptors originate from a man in his forties or fifties with active or convalescent COVID-19.

Relative to its sample, this clone is medium-sized. Sequence at one end of the junction differs from germline and may be a read error. The chain couples TRBV29-1 to TRBJ2-1; tentatively, D is TRBD2 (6 bases). The germline V gene encodes CDR1 SQVTM and CDR2 ANQGSEA. This CDR3 contains 15 residues. The CDR3 DNA follows: TGCAGCGTAGAAGGCGGGACGAGCTCCTACAATGAGCAGTTCTTC. Amino acids: CSVEGGTSSYNEQFF.

This chain uses TRBV18 with TRBJ1-1, with TRBD1 matching over 8 bases. V gave up 5 bases and J gave up 5 bases; unmatched junction bases: 10. Germline V CDR1 and CDR2: KGHSH, LQKENI. This CDR3 contains 15 residues. As DNA, the CDR3 is TGTGCCAGCTCAGTACAGACAGGGGAGGTTACTGAAGCTTTCTTT. Translation gives CASSVQTGEVTEAFF.

V usage is TRBV5-4 and J usage is TRBJ2-3; 16 bases agree with TRBD2. V was pared by 1 base and J by 5 bases, with 4 bases of the junction left unmatched. The CDR3 length is 17 residues. In germline, CDR1 is SGHNT, CDR2 YYREEE (reference sequence). The CDR3, as DNA: TGTGCCAGCAGCTTGACTGGGACTAGCGGGGGGGTAGATACGCAGTATTTT. Its protein product is CASSLTGTSGGVDTQYF. Using reference TRBV5-4 and TRBJ2-3 for the parts outside the CDR3, the full variable domain is ETGVTQSPTHLIKTRGQQVTLRCSSQSGHNTVSWYQQALGQGPQFIFQYYREEENGRGNFPPRFSGLQFPNYSSELNVNALELDDSALYLCASSLTGTSGGVDTQYFGPGTRLTVL.

This clone was recorded once. The V and J genes are TRBV20-1 and TRBJ1-2; D uncertain. Germline values: CDR1 DFQATT, CDR2 SNEGSKA (reference sequence). This CDR3 is built from 11 residues. The germline V and J ends were trimmed by 0 bases and 8 bases, with 7 bases remaining between them. In DNA, the CDR3 is TGCAGTGCTAGAGAGGCCGGGGGCTACACCTTC. Translated: CSAREAGGYTF.

The V gene is TRBV6-5, the J gene TRBJ2-3, with 10 bases that match TRBD2. Germline CDR1 and CDR2: MNHEY and SVGAGI. This CDR3 is built from 14 residues. V was pared by 10 bases and J by 7 bases, with 11 bases of the junction left unmatched. The CDR3 region has the DNA TGTGCCATCTCACTAGCGGGATTTTCACATACGCAGTATTTT. Encoded protein: CAISLAGFSHTQYF.

The chain joins TRBV7-9 to TRBJ2-3, with 7 bases identical to TRBD1. Germline V CDR1 and CDR2: SEHNR, FQNEAQ (reference sequence). J was trimmed by 1 base and V by 0 bases; bases with no gene match: 7. This CDR3 comprises 17 residues. CDR3 sequence reads: CASSLAMAGGGTDTQYF. The CDR3 bases are TGTGCCAGCAGCTTAGCCATGGCAGGGGGTGGCACAGATACGCAGTATTTT.